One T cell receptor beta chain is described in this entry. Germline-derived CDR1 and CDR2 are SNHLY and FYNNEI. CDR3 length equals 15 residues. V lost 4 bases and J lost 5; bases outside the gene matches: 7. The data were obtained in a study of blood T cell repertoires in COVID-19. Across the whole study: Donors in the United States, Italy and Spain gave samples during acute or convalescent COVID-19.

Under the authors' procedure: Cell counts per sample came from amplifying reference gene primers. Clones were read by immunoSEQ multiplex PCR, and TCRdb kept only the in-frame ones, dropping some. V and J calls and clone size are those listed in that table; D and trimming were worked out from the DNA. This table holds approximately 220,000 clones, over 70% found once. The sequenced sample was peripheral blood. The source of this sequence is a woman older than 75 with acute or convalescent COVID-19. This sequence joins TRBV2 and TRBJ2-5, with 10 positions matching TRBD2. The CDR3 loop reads CASSVLAGPWETQYF. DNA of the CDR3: TGTGCCAGCAGTGTACTAGCGGGGCCTTGGGAGACCCAGTACTTC.